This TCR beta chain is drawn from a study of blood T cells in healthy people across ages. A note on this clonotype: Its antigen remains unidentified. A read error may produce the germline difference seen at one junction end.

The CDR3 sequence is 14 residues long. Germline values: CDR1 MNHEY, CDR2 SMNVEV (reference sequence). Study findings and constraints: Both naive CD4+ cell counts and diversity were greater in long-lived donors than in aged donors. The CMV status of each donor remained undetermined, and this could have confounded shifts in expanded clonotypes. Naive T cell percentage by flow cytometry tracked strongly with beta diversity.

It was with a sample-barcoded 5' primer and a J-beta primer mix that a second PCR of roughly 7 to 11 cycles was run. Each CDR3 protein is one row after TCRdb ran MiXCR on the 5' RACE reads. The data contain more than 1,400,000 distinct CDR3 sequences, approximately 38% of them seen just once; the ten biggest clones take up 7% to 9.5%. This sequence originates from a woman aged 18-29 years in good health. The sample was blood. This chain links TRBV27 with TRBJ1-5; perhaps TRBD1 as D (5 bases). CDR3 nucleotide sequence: TGTGCCAGCAGTAGGGCAGGGACGAATCCGCCCCAGCATTTT. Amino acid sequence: CASSRAGTNPPQHF.